The clone carrying this T cell receptor (beta chain) appeared many times. Its antigen is unidentified. Via MiXCR, TCRdb re-called the multiplex PCR reads, giving one row per CDR3 protein. This sample carries 150,000 to 200,000 distinct CDR3 sequences, about 30% of them seen once, and the ten largest clones take 3.5% to 4.5%. The lymph nodes were axillary draining lymph nodes from breast cancer patients. The sample comes from a study of breast tumors, draining lymph nodes, adjacent tissues. Whole-study results and caveats: Luminal-like breast cancer showed significantly greater tumor-nontumor repertoire similarity than basal-like breast cancer did. Tumor TCR diversity was below lymph nodes but above nontumor tissue. The lymph node origin of tumor T cells was framed as consistent with a hypothesis, not demonstrated. Findings are consistent with lymph node origin and intratumoral expansion of most tumor T cells.

The CDR3 consists of 14 residues. Germline V lookup: CDR1 SGHTS, CDR2 YDEGEE. Trimming removed 4 bases from V and 1 base from J; junction bases left unmatched: 3. This TCR was recovered from a female donor with breast cancer. Some clones in this sample may be carry-over from other donors' samples. The chain carries TRBV5-8 and TRBJ2-5; TRBD2 matches at 8 bases. Sample: axillary lymph node tissue. In nucleotides, the CDR3 is TGTGCCAGCAGCGACGGGGGGGTCCAAGAGACCCAGTACTTC. It is translated as CASSDGGVQETQYF.